This TCR beta chain was profiled in a study of blood T cell repertoires in COVID-19. Generated by immunoSEQ multiplex PCR, the TCRdb table keeps only in-frame clones and is missing some. The sample shows 330,000 or so clones, about 87% of them seen only once. This CDR3 has 16 residues. This TCR was recovered from a man aged 30 to 39 with COVID-19, enrolled during active disease. The rearrangement links TRBV21-1 to TRBJ2-7; the table calls TRBD2, which could not be checked here. TRBV21-1 is tagged as a pseudogene. Sample: peripheral blood. The CDR3 loop reads CASSKAPLAGAYEQYF. The CDR3 DNA follows: TGTGCCAGCAGCAAAGCGCCTCTAGCGGGAGCCTACGAGCAGTACTTC.